This T cell receptor (beta chain) was recovered during a study of graft-versus-host responses after intestinal transplantation. The wider study: As for transplant type, recipients had multivisceral, liver-intestinal, or isolated intestinal grafts. Tacrolimus plus steroids were given to all recipients for approximately three years, preceded by anti-thymocyte globulin induction. Overall study results and limits: GvH clones detected in recipient marrow included some appearing first in ileum or blood. Individuals who had graft-donor T cell macrochimerism had allografts that showed high graft-versus-host to host-versus-graft clonal ratios.

Assay: immunoSEQ multiplex PCR; the TCRdb copy retains only in-frame clones and omits some. In the table there are about 90,000 clones, roughly 91% of which are singletons. Losses at the gene ends were 6 bases for V and 2 bases for J; bases not matched to a gene: 8. The CDR3 has 16 residues. The germline gives CDR1 MNHEY, CDR2 SMNVEV (reference sequence). To note about this clone: Its antigen is still unknown.

This sample comprised unstimulated CD8+ T cells sorted from spleen or lymph node cells, obtained before intestinal transplant. This TCR was recovered from a human donor who received an intestinal transplant. The chain is built from TRBV27 and TRBJ2-1; 9 bases align to TRBD2. The CDR3: CASRSSGGRTYNEQFF. CDR3 nucleotide sequence: TGTGCCAGCAGGAGTAGCGGGGGTCGGACCTACAATGAGCAGTTCTTC.